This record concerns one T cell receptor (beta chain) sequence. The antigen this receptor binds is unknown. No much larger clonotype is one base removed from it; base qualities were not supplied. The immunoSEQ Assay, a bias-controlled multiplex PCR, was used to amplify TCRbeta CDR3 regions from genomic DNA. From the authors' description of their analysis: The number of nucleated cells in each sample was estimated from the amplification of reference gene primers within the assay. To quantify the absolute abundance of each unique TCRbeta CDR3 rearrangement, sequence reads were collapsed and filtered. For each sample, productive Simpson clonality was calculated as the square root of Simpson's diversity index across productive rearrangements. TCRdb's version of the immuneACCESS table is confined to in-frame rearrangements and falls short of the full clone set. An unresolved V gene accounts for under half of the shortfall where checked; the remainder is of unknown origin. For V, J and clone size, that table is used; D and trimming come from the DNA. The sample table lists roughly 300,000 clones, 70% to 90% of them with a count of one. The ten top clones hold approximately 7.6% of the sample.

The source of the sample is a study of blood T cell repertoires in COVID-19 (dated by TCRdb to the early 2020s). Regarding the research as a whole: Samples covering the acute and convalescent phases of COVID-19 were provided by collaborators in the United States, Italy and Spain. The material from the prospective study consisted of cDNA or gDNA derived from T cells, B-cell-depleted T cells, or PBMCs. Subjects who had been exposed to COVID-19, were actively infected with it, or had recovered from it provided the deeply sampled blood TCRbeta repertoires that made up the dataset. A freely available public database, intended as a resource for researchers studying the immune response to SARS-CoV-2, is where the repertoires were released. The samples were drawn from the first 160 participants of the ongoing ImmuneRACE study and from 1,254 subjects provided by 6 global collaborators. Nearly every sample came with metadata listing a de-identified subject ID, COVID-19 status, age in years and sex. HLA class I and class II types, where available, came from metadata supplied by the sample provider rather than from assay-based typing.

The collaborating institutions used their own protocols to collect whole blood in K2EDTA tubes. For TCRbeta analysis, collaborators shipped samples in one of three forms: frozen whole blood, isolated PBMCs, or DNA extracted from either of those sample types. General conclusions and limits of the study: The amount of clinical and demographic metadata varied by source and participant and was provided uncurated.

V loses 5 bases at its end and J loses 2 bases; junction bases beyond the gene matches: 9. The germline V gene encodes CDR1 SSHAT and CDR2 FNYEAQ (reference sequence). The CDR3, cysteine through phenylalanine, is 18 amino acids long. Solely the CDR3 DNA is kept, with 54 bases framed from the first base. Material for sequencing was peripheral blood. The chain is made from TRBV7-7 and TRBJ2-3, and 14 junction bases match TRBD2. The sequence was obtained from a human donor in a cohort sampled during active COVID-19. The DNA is TGTGCCAGCAGCCTGACTAGCGGGGGGGCCAGAGACACAGATACGCAGTATTTT. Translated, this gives CASSLTSGGARDTDTQYF.